These T cell receptor beta chains were read from a single sample in a study of blood T cells in healthy people across ages. MiXCR was run by TCRdb on the 5' RACE reads, yielding one entry per CDR3 protein. This sample has approximately 580,000 distinct CDR3 sequences; more than 20% occur once, and the top ten carry just over 8.5%. These data were also reused for a study on T cells of mothers and their children.

The sample taken for sequencing was blood. The receptors were sampled from a boy between 10 and 17 years old in good health. Both conserved end residues are trimmed from each CDR3. Each record gives: J gene, D gene, V gene, CDR3 protein. A D gene is named only where the DNA matches it firmly.

TRBJ2-5 NA TRBV20-1 SARRAGTQETQY
TRBJ2-5 NA TRBV28 ASSLWSAQTQY
TRBJ2-5 NA TRBV28 ASRTGQERETQY
TRBJ2-5 NA TRBV6-5 ASSLSLGAQETQY
TRBJ1-2 TRBD1 TRBV4-3 ASSKENRQGQYGYT
TRBJ2-2 NA TRBV4-3 ASSQDKGPGELF
TRBJ2-4 NA TRBV20-1 SASSPPNIQY
TRBJ2-2 TRBD2 TRBV28 ASSSFLAGGQHDGELF
TRBJ1-4 NA TRBV28 AVRPVGGKLF
TRBJ1-2 TRBD1 TRBV6-2/TRBV6-3 ASSYTNAPGGYGYT
TRBJ1-1 TRBD1 TRBV12-5 ASGLGQGLNEAF
TRBJ2-5 NA TRBV28 ASSSEGY
TRBJ2-1 TRBD2 TRBV20-1 SARDAGTSGNEQF
NA NA TRBV19 ASTLTRLGGEQF
TRBJ2-3 NA TRBV27 ASGFRRVGMQY
TRBJ1-5 NA TRBV6-5 AGSPGNNQPQH
TRBJ2-5 NA TRBV12-3/TRBV12-4 ASSLTRPETQY
TRBJ2-5 NA TRBV12-3/TRBV12-4 ASSLLVRETQY
TRBJ2-2 NA TRBV28 ASSLYYNGELF
TRBJ1-4 NA TRBV3-1 ASSPKREGLNEKLF
TRBJ2-3 TRBD1 TRBV5-1 ASSRDRYTDTQY
TRBJ2-7 NA TRBV2 ASRSGYSYEQY
TRBJ2-4 NA TRBV6-1 ASSGGGYQNIQY
TRBJ1-1 NA TRBV4-1 ASSQFMGMEAF
TRBJ2-3 NA TRBV6-4 ASSDSGAGDTQY
NA NA TRBV28 ASSFQVWGTTYEQY
TRBJ2-3 TRBD1 TRBV7-2 ASSLGTGDTQY
TRBJ2-1 TRBD1 TRBV28 ASSLPGQGINEQF
TRBJ2-6 NA TRBV27 ASSISGANVLT
TRBJ2-2 NA TRBV29-1 SARAGGRTGELF
TRBJ2-7 NA TRBV20-1 SATTATGDSYEQY
TRBJ1-1 NA TRBV3-1 ASSPPLGGAAEAF
TRBJ2-2 NA TRBV10-3 ATSESITGELF
TRBJ2-1 NA TRBV12-3/TRBV12-4 ASSLEGTGNEQF
TRBJ2-5 TRBD2 TRBV4-3 ASSQDGLAANTQY
TRBJ1-1 TRBD1 TRBV4-3 TSSLDRGRSGNTEAF
TRBJ2-3 NA TRBV7-2 TSSLQGSDTRY
TRBJ2-7 TRBD2 TRBV10-3 ATGGSDSSYEQY
TRBJ2-1 NA TRBV6-2/TRBV6-3 ASSPGGLYNEQF
TRBJ1-6 NA TRBV28 ASSSLTPRDSPLH
TRBJ1-2 NA TRBV29-1 SAVTGEEPYGYT
TRBJ2-3 TRBD1 TRBV5-5 ASSLYRGLADTQY
TRBJ2-1 NA TRBV19 ASAPTDYNEQF
TRBJ2-1 NA TRBV12-3/TRBV12-4 ASSFSQGGSYNEQF